The next 30 T cell receptor beta chains were all read from a single sample in a study of T cell responses to AZD1222 COVID-19 vaccine. TCRdb's copy holds only in-frame clones and misses some; the assay was immunoSEQ multiplex PCR. The data show approximately 94,000 clones, with about 90% seen just once and around 4.4% held by the top ten. This specimen consisted of peripheral blood, obtained on day 0 of MenACWY control vaccination. These receptor sequences come from an adult in good health.

The gene calls are TRBV10-3 and TRBJ2-7; tentatively, D is TRBD1 (5 bases). Trimming shortened V by 4 bases and J by 3 bases, and 13 bases separated the two germline ends. Germline loops: CDR1 ENHRY, CDR2 SYGVKD. The CDR3 loop spans 14 amino acids. DNA for the CDR3: TGTGCCATCAGTGGGCAGGGCACCCTCTACGAGCAGTACTTC. This sequence encodes CAISGQGTLYEQYF.

This clone was seen ten or more times. V is TRBV7-6 and J is TRBJ1-4, with unresolved D. The CDR3 spans 14 residues. V was clipped by 3 bases and J by 3 bases, with 8 bases between them. CDR1 is SGHVS and CDR2 is FNYEAQ in the germline V gene. As DNA, the CDR3 is TGTGCCAGCAGCTTCAGCGCATCTAATGAAAAACTGTTTTTT. This sequence encodes CASSFSASNEKLFF. The full variable domain, completed using reference TRBV7-6 and TRBJ1-4, is GAGVSQSPRYKVTKRGQDVALRCDPISGHVSLYWYRQALGQGPEFLTYFNYEAQQDKSGLPNDRFSAERPEGSISTLTIQRTEQRDSAMYRCASSFSASNEKLFFGSGTQLSVL.

For the CDR3, the DNA is TGTGCCAGCAGTTTTGCGGGTACTGAAGCTTTCTTT. It codes for CASSFAGTEAFF. The V and J genes are TRBV28 and TRBJ1-1; D is unresolved. V was shortened by 3 bases and J by 5 bases, with 7 bases between the two germline ends. Germline loops: CDR1 MDHEN, CDR2 SYDVKM. CDR3 length: 12 amino acids.

The chain joins TRBV3-1 (or the pseudogene TRBV3-2) to TRBJ1-6; D unresolved. The CDR3 consists of 13 residues. Per germline, CDR1 LGHDT and CDR2 YNNKEL (reference sequence). The V end lost 0 bases, the J end lost 15 bases, and 12 bases lay between the germline ends. CDR3 coding DNA: TGTGCCAGCAGCCAAGATCCCCACAACCACCTCCACTTT. Residues: CASSQDPHNHLHF.

V is TRBV7-3 and J is TRBJ1-1; D is unclear. V was cut by 2 bases and J by 6 bases, with 10 bases left in between. Germline V gene sequence: CDR1 SGHTA, CDR2 FQGTGA. The CDR3 covers 13 residues. The CDR3 here is CASSLDPPAEAFF. The DNA for the CDR3 is TGTGCCAGCAGCTTAGATCCCCCGGCTGAAGCTTTCTTT.

This clone was detected once. The chain uses TRBV28 and TRBJ2-3; weak D call: TRBD1 (6 bases). Trimming removed 6 bases from V and 5 bases from J, with 15 bases in between. The V gene's germline CDR1 is MDHEN and CDR2 SYDVKM. This CDR3 has 14 amino acids. CDR3 sequence reads: CASRKQGFGDTQYF. The DNA for the CDR3 is TGTGCCAGCAGAAAACAGGGTTTCGGAGATACGCAGTATTTT.

This clone has just a few counts. The chain uses TRBV4-1 and TRBJ1-4, with D unclear. There are 16 residues in the CDR3. Looked up from germline, CDR1 is MGHRA and CDR2 is YSYEKL. V was shortened by 1 base and J by 5 bases, with 14 bases between the two germline ends. The CDR3 DNA reads as TGCGCCAGCAGCCAAGTCCCGACACTTCCCAATGAAAAACTGTTTTTT. The encoded protein is CASSQVPTLPNEKLFF.

A note on this clone: An end of the junction differs from the germline gene, which may be a read error. In nucleotides, the CDR3 is TGTGCTAGCAGCTTACCCCCCGGGAAGCGGCAAGAGACCCAGTACTTC. Amino acid sequence: CASSLPPGKRQETQYF. This chain connects TRBV7-7 to TRBJ2-5; TRBD2 might be the D (5 bases). The germline gives CDR1 SSHAT, CDR2 FNYEAQ (reference sequence). This CDR3 has 16 residues.

The gene calls are TRBV7-6 and TRBJ2-3; a weak D match, TRBD2 (7 bases). CDR1 SGHVS and CDR2 FNYEAQ come from the germline V gene. The CDR3 runs 12 residues. CDR3 sequence reads: CAAGGPTDTQYF. DNA for the CDR3: TGTGCTGCCGGGGGGCCAACAGATACGCAGTATTTT.

The chain combines TRBV19 with TRBJ1-1, with a tentative D call TRBD1 (6 bases). V lost 8 bases and J 2 bases, leaving 12 bases between the germline ends. The germline gives CDR1 LNHDA, CDR2 SQIVND (reference sequence). The CDR3 consists of 13 residues. CDR3 bases: TGTGCCAGTGCCTGGGGGGCAAACACTGAAGCTTTCTTT. It translates to CASAWGANTEAFF.

The gene calls are TRBV28 and TRBJ1-1, with D possibly being TRBD1 (5 bases). The germline V and J ends were trimmed by 4 bases and 7 bases, with 16 bases remaining between them. CDR1 is MDHEN, CDR2 SYDVKM, per germline. This CDR3 has 14 residues. The CDR3 loop reads CASSSPGERGEAFF. The CDR3 DNA sequence: TGTGCCAGCAGTTCACCGGGGGAAAGAGGTGAAGCTTTCTTT.

The chain carries TRBV15 and TRBJ1-5; 8 positions match TRBD1. The germline V gene has CDR1 LNHNV and CDR2 YYDKDF (reference sequence). V trimming: 6 bases; J trimming: 6 bases; junction bases outside the gene matches: 7. The CDR3 has 14 residues. CDR3 loop: CATSIDRGGQPQHF. Written as DNA, the CDR3 is TGTGCCACCAGTATCGACAGGGGAGGTCAGCCCCAGCATTTT.

V is TRBV28 and J is TRBJ1-2; 7 bases are shared with TRBD1. CDR1 is MDHEN, CDR2 SYDVKM, per germline. V lost 4 bases and J lost 5; bases outside the gene matches: 10. The CDR3 has 15 residues. The CDR3 here is CASSSGQATSYGYTF. The CDR3 region has the DNA TGTGCCAGCAGTTCAGGACAGGCAACGTCTTATGGCTACACCTTC.

The chain has TRBV29-1 and TRBJ2-1; D tentatively reads TRBD1 or TRBD2 (6 bases each). CDR3 size: 19 residues. Deletions cut 6 bases from V and 6 bases from J, with 33 bases between. Germline-derived CDR1 and CDR2 are SQVTM and ANQGSEA. CDR3 residues: CSVDEGQGQREHLVNEQFF. CDR3 DNA: TGCAGCGTCGACGAAGGGCAGGGGCAACGGGAGCATCTCGTCAATGAGCAGTTCTTC.

The chain has TRBV30 and TRBJ1-1; 7 bases are shared with TRBD1. V shed 2 bases and J 3 bases; nucleotides not matched to a gene: 6. CDR3 length equals 14 residues. Germline assignment: CDR1 GTSNPN and CDR2 SVGIG (reference sequence). The DNA for the CDR3 is TGTGCCTGGAGTCTTAGTACAGGGGACACTGAAGCTTTCTTT. It encodes CAWSLSTGDTEAFF. The full variable domain, in which reference TRBV30 and TRBJ1-1 provide the parts outside the CDR3, is SQTIHQWPATLVQPVGSPLSLECTVEGTSNPNLYWYRQAAGRGLQLLFYSVGIGQISSEVPQNLSASRPQDRQFILSSKKLLLSDSGFYLCAWSLSTGDTEAFFGQGTRLTVV.

For this clone: At one of its ends the junction is not consistent with the germline gene, which may arise from a read error. The rearrangement uses TRBV7-2 and TRBJ2-1; 10 positions agree with TRBD2. Germline CDR1 and CDR2: SGHTA and FQGNSA. This CDR3 is 17 amino acids long. The CDR3 sequence is CASRLGVAGGGHNEQFF. The CDR3 nucleotides are TGTGCCAGCAGGTTAGGGGTAGCGGGGGGCGGCCACAATGAGCAGTTCTTC.

This chain links TRBV19 with TRBJ1-1, with 12 bases matching TRBD1. The CDR3 runs 16 residues. Germline assignment: CDR1 LNHDA and CDR2 SQIVND (reference sequence). After removal of 3 bases from V and 4 bases from J, the junction contained 6 bases not matched to a gene. The CDR3 loop reads CASSIRGTGGFTEAFF. CDR3 nucleotides: TGTGCCAGTAGTATTCGCGGGACAGGGGGCTTCACTGAAGCTTTCTTT.

This clone was counted only a few times. The chain couples TRBV2 to TRBJ1-1; no definite D call. The CDR3 has 13 residues. Germline CDR1 is SNHLY and CDR2 is FYNNEI. Trimming left V 4 bases short and J 3 bases short, with 9 bases between. In DNA form, the CDR3 reads TGTGCCAGCAGTGGGGGTGGATACACTGAAGCTTTCTTT. Its protein is CASSGGGYTEAFF.

A word on this clone: At one boundary the junction diverges from the germline segment, which might be a read error. The chain uses TRBV7-9 and TRBJ1-1, with a tentative D call TRBD1 (5 bases). Germline CDR1 SEHNR, CDR2 FQNEAQ (reference sequence). The CDR3 contains 12 residues. This CDR3 is CASSPGGADAFF. CDR3 nucleotides: TGTGCCAGCAGCCCGGGAGGGGCTGACGCTTTCTTT.

This chain connects TRBV18 to TRBJ2-7; TRBD1 is a possible D gene (6 bases). There are 13 residues in the CDR3. The germline CDR1 and CDR2 sequences are KGHSH and LQKENI. V lost 2 bases to trimming and J lost 5 bases, with 10 bases between them. CDR3 DNA: TGTGCCAGCTCACCAGACAGGTACCACGAGCAGTACTTC. This sequence encodes CASSPDRYHEQYF.

This clone was counted only a few times. The chain employs TRBV25-1 and TRBJ1-4; the match to TRBD1 covers 10 bases. The J segment lost 6 bases and the V segment lost 3 bases, leaving 4 bases of the junction unmatched. The CDR3 spans 15 residues. Germline V gives CDR1 MGHDK, CDR2 SYGVNS. The CDR3 DNA reads as TGTGCCAGCAGTGATTCCGGGACAGGGGATGAAAAACTGTTTTTT. Its translation is CASSDSGTGDEKLFF.

This sequence joins TRBV27 and TRBJ1-5, with D possibly matching TRBD1 (5 bases). V gave up 1 base and J gave up 2 bases, with 12 bases separating them. CDR1 MNHEY and CDR2 SMNVEV come from the germline V gene (reference sequence). The CDR3 spans 16 residues. CDR3 sequence reads: CASSLLPRGGNQPQHF. CDR3 in DNA: TGTGCCAGCAGTTTATTGCCGAGAGGGGGCAATCAGCCCCAGCATTTT.

The V gene is TRBV6-5, the J gene TRBJ1-1; the match to TRBD1 covers 9 bases. This CDR3 has 14 residues. The V and J ends lost 2 bases and 5 bases, in that order; junction bases with no gene match: 3. CDR1 and CDR2 (germline): MNHEY, SVGAGI. The CDR3 bases are TGTGCCAGCAGTTACGTGGACAGGGGAACTGAAGCTTTCTTT. Amino acid sequence: CASSYVDRGTEAFF.

This rearrangement joins TRBV3-1 (or the pseudogene TRBV3-2) to TRBJ2-1; 7 bases map to TRBD1. CDR3 length equals 17 residues. CDR1 is LGHDT and CDR2 is YNNKEL in the germline V gene (reference sequence). J was trimmed by 3 bases and V by 1 base; bases with no gene match: 9. CDR3: CASSQGGKGGLYNEQFF. The CDR3 bases are TGTGCCAGCAGCCAAGGGGGGAAAGGGGGCCTCTACAATGAGCAGTTCTTC.

The rearrangement links TRBV5-1 to TRBJ2-1; either TRBD1 or TRBD2 may supply D (5 bases each). CDR3 length: 15 amino acids. Per the germline V gene, CDR1 is SGHRS and CDR2 is YFSETQ. The V gene lost 3 bases and the J gene lost 8 bases, with 18 bases spanning the gap. The CDR3 nucleotides read TGCGCCAGCAGCTCCGGGACCCTCGAGGGCCATGAGCAGTTCTTC. This encodes CASSSGTLEGHEQFF. Variable domain in full (rest from reference TRBV5-1 and TRBJ2-1): KAGVTQTPRYLIKTRGQQVTLSCSPISGHRSVSWYQQTPGQGLQFLFEYFSETQRNKGNFPGRFSGRQFSNSRSEMNVSTLELGDSALYLCASSSGTLEGHEQFFGPGTRLTVL.

The CDR3 region is CASSEGLAYEQYF. The DNA of the CDR3 is TGTGCCAGCAGCGAGGGCCTTGCTTACGAGCAGTACTTC. J is TRBJ2-7 and V is TRBV9; D remains unclear. The CDR3 has 13 residues. Trimming removed 3 bases at V and 4 bases at J, with 11 bases between. Germline CDR1 SGDLS, CDR2 YYNGEE.

This chain links TRBV11-2 with TRBJ2-1; 8 bases agree with TRBD2. Per germline, CDR1 SGHAT and CDR2 FQNNGV. Germline trimming cut 9 bases from V and 6 bases from J; bases unmatched to any gene: 10. The CDR3 has 14 amino acids. CDR3: CASKRERAGNEQFF. The CDR3 DNA sequence: TGTGCCAGTAAGCGGGAGAGGGCGGGCAATGAGCAGTTCTTC.

This chain connects TRBV5-4 to TRBJ1-2; no clear D. The V gene's germline CDR1 is SGHNT and CDR2 YYREEE (reference sequence). The CDR3 totals 12 residues. With 3 bases removed from V and 2 bases from J, the gap between germline ends came to 5 bases. The CDR3 sequence: CASSSPNYGYTF. CDR3 in DNA: TGTGCCAGCAGCTCGCCGAACTATGGCTACACCTTC.

The chain joins TRBV6-5 to TRBJ1-6; D is unresolved. The V and J ends lost 2 bases and 9 bases respectively, with 11 bases between them. Germline CDR1 MNHEY, CDR2 SVGAGI. This CDR3 contains 14 residues. CDR3 nucleotide sequence: TGTGCCAGCAGTTACGGTCAGGAGATTTCACCCCTCCACTTT. Its translation is CASSYGQEISPLHF.

The V gene is TRBV5-1, the J gene TRBJ1-1; 7 bases fit TRBD1. This CDR3 is 14 amino acids long. Germline V gives CDR1 SGHRS, CDR2 YFSETQ. The trim removed 6 bases at V and 1 base at J, leaving 6 bases unmatched. The CDR3 coding sequence is TGCGCCAGCAACAGGGGAGGAGGGAACACTGAAGCTTTCTTT. Its translation is CASNRGGGNTEAFF.